Included here is one T cell receptor (beta chain) sequence, with context. The antigen remains unidentified. The CDR3 loop spans 15 amino acids. Trimming removed 6 bases from V and 1 base from J, with 12 bases in between. Germline V lookup: CDR1 LGHNA, CDR2 YNFKEQ. These data belong to a study of T cell responses to AZD1222 COVID-19 vaccine. Study observations and caveats: Spike-wide vaccine-associated CD4 TCRs dominated at 160-218 and 743-854. Every sample of the repertoires postdated the peak T cell response.

The protocol was immunoSEQ multiplex PCR, while the TCRdb copy is restricted to in-frame clones and leaves out a portion. The sample consists of under 150,000 clones, roughly 85% of them appearing once. The chain employs TRBV4-2 and TRBJ2-2; no reliable D call. The clonotype comes from an adult who received the MenACWY meningococcal vaccine as a control. Sample: peripheral blood, taken 28 days after the second dose of the MenACWY control vaccine. The CDR3 spells CASSHTDLNTGELFF. CDR3 in DNA: TGTGCCAGCAGTCATACTGACTTGAACACCGGGGAGCTGTTTTTT.